Included here is one T cell receptor beta chain sequence, with context. The target antigen is unknown. One end of the junction fails to match germline, which may point to a read error. TCRdb called the RT-PCR reads again in MiXCR, with one record for every CDR3 protein. The sample consists of approximately 500,000 distinct CDR3 sequences, over 10% of them appearing once. The data were obtained in a study of response to subunit inactivated influenza vaccine. Study-wide points: The authors suggested that few new T cells are recruited per seasonal influenza vaccination.

Sample: PBMCs from blood, taken 45 days after vaccination. The clonotype was recovered from a man aged 50 to 59 who received an inactivated influenza vaccine.

CDR3 loop: CASSEDSAVYGYTF. Here the CDR3 DNA reads TGCGCCAGCAGCGAAGACTCAGCGGTTTATGGCTACACCTTC. The chain is built from TRBV4-1 and TRBJ1-2; D is unclear. The germline CDR1 and CDR2 sequences are MGHRA and YSYEKL. This CDR3 region has 14 residues.